This T cell receptor (beta chain) came from a study of T cell repertoires in urothelial bladder cancer. Germline CDR1 ENHRY, CDR2 SYGVKD. This CDR3 comprises 19 residues. V trimming: 4 bases; J trimming: 5 bases; junction bases outside the gene matches: 16. Profiled with immunoSEQ multiplex PCR; TCRdb holds only in-frame clones, not every one. The sample lists about 13,000 clones; 60% to 75% were seen once. The V and J genes are TRBV10-3 and TRBJ2-2; TRBD2 matches at 10 bases. What was sequenced was tumor-infiltrating cells from bladder cancer. This TCR derives from a human donor with urothelial carcinoma. CDR3 in DNA: TGTGCCATCAGTGGGGCCCGCCAACTAGCGGGGATTTGGACCGGGGAGCTGTTTTTT. It specifies CAISGARQLAGIWTGELFF.